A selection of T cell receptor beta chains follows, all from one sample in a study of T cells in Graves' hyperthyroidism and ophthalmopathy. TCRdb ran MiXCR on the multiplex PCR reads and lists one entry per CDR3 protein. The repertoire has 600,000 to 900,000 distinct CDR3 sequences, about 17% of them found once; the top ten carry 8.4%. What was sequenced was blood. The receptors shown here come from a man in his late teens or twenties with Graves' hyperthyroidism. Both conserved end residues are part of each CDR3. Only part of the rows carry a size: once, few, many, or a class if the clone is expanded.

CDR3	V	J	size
CASSGNPSRREVSQYF	TRBV27	TRBJ2-5	few
CASRPDRGPTREKLFF	TRBV6-2/TRBV6-3	TRBJ1-4	-
CVSSDETYEQYF	TRBV12-3/TRBV12-4	TRBJ2-7	-
CASSLSVRGDTEAFF	TRBV27	TRBJ1-1	many
CSARRTATGELFF	TRBV20-1	TRBJ2-2	-
CASRNYRDYYEQYF	TRBV28	TRBJ2-7	many
CASRTSGSDEQYF	TRBV6-1	TRBJ2-7	-
CASGEGPYNEQFF	TRBV6-1	TRBJ2-1	-
CASSEDWDRGYEQYF	TRBV9	TRBJ2-7	-
CASSLTSGRAREQFF	TRBV6-1	TRBJ2-1	many
CASRLSGSVNNEQFF	TRBV2	TRBJ2-1	few
CSASPRTSGRDTQYF	TRBV20-1	TRBJ2-3	-
CASSPTSGRVTGELFF	TRBV12-3/TRBV12-4	TRBJ2-2	many
CAISGDTDTQYF	TRBV19	TRBJ2-3	-
CASSVVDRGLGEAFF	TRBV9	TRBJ1-1	many
CASSPRPNTEAFF	TRBV3-1	TRBJ1-1	many
CASSPRGSGRAHLSREQYF	TRBV25-1	TRBJ2-7	few
CASSPSGRAYEQYF	TRBV28	TRBJ2-7	many
CSARVAGTSENNEQFF	TRBV20-1	TRBJ2-1	few
CATSRDLFAESTDTQYF	TRBV15	TRBJ2-3	-